This T cell receptor beta chain comes out of a study of T cell responses to AZD1222 COVID-19 vaccine. Study in general: Pooling covered second doses at about 4 or about 12 weeks.

About this clone: Its antigen is unidentified.

CDR1 and CDR2 from the germline V gene are MNHEY and SVGAGI. The ends were cut back, 4 bases at V and 1 base at J, with 16 bases in the middle. The CDR3 runs 16 residues. Study-level findings and limits: White British ancestry dominated among donors, who included more females, and clonal diversity was possibly underestimated.

The protocol was immunoSEQ multiplex PCR, while the TCRdb copy is restricted to in-frame clones and leaves out a portion. The sample lists some 120,000 clones, about nine tenths occurring once. This rearrangement joins TRBV6-5 to TRBJ1-1; D not certain. The sequences come from peripheral blood, collected on day 0 of AZD1222 vaccination. This TCR derives from an adult in good health. In DNA, the CDR3 is TGTGCCAGCAGTTCCGGGAGGTACCCGCGGAACACTGAAGCTTTCTTT. This sequence encodes CASSSGRYPRNTEAFF.